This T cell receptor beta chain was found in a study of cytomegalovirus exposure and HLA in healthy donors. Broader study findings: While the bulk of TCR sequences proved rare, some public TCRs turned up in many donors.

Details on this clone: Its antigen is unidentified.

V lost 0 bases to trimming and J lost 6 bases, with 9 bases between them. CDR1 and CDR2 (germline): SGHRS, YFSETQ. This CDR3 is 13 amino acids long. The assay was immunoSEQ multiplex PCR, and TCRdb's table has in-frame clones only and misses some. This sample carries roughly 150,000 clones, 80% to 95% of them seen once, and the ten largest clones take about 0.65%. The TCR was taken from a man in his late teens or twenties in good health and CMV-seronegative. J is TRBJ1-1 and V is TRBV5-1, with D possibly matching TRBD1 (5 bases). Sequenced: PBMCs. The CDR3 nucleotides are TGCGCCAGCAGCTTGGAGACAGTCGCTGAAGCTTTCTTT. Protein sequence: CASSLETVAEAFF.